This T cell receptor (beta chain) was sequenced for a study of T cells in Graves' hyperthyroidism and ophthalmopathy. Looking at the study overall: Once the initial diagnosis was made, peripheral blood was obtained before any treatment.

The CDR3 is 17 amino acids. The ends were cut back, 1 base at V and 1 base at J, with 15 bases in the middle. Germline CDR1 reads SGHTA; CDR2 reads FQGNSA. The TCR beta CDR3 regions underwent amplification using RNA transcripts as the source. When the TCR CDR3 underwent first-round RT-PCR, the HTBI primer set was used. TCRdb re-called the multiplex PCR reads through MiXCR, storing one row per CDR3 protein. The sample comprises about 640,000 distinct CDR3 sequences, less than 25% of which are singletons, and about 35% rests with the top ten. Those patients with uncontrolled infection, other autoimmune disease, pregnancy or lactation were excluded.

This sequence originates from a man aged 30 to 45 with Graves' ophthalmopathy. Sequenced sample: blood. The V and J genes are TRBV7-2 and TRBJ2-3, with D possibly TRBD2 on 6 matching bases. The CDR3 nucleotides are TGTGCCAGCAGCTTAGAGCCGGGAGTAAGTGGCACAGATACGCAGTATTTT. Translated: CASSLEPGVSGTDTQYF.